The 28 T cell receptor beta chains below all came from one sample that was sequenced in a study of shared clonotypes between healthy human individuals. Sequencing used immunoSEQ multiplex PCR; TCRdb keeps in-frame clones, though not all of them. The sample includes over 850,000 clones, around three quarters seen only once; the top ten take 0.52%. The specimen was memory CD4+ T cells from PBMCs. As to subset: CD45RA-negative fraction. The receptor source for this set is a young man in good health. Some clones in this sample may be carry-over from other donors' samples.

The chain has TRBV5-1 and TRBJ1-1, with 7 bases aligning to TRBD1. CDR1 is SGHRS, CDR2 YFSETQ, per germline. After removal of 6 bases from V and 3 bases from J, the junction contained 8 bases not matched to a gene. This CDR3 contains 14 residues. The CDR3 protein is CASTDNRGDTEAFF. CDR3 nucleotide sequence: TGCGCCAGCACCGATAACAGGGGAGACACTGAAGCTTTCTTT. Combining the CDR3 with reference TRBV5-1 and TRBJ1-1 gives the whole variable domain KAGVTQTPRYLIKTRGQQVTLSCSPISGHRSVSWYQQTPGQGLQFLFEYFSETQRNKGNFPGRFSGRQFSNSRSEMNVSTLELGDSALYLCASTDNRGDTEAFFGQGTRLTVV.

CDR3 sequence reads: CAGGGTAFYEQYF. CDR3 DNA: TGTGCCGGTGGAGGGACAGCCTTTTACGAGCAGTACTTC. This rearrangement joins TRBV28 to TRBJ2-7; D possibly corresponds to TRBD1 (7 bases). The length of the CDR3 is 13 residues. Germline-derived CDR1 and CDR2 are MDHEN and SYDVKM. Trimming shortened V by 11 bases and J by 4 bases, and 18 bases separated the two germline ends.

The J gene is TRBJ2-2, the V gene TRBV27, with 12 bases matching TRBD2. Germline V gene lookup returns CDR1 MNHEY and CDR2 SMNVEV (reference sequence). The junction had 15 bases not matched to a gene; V was cut back by 2 bases and J by 5 bases. The CDR3 runs 20 residues. Here the CDR3 DNA reads TGTGCCAGCAGTTTAGGCAGGCTAGCGGGAGGGATGGGAAAAACCGGGGAGCTGTTTTTT. Protein sequence: CASSLGRLAGGMGKTGELFF.

The chain carries TRBV5-1 and TRBJ1-5; 9 positions match TRBD1. Germline V gene data show CDR1 as SGHRS and CDR2 as YFSETQ. The CDR3 loop spans 15 amino acids. The V and J ends lost 4 bases and 7 bases, in that order; junction bases with no gene match: 9. CDR3 sequence: CASSPGQGLGQPQHF. The CDR3 nucleotides are TGCGCCAGCAGCCCCGGACAGGGGTTGGGCCAGCCCCAGCATTTT.

For the CDR3, the DNA is TGTGCCTGCCAGGGAGAGTCGGTCGGCGAGCAGTACTTC. It encodes CACQGESVGEQYF. The chain couples TRBV30 to TRBJ2-7; D possibly matches TRBD1 or TRBD2 (5 bases each). V was shortened by 6 bases and J by 6 bases, with 18 bases between the two germline ends. From germline, CDR1 is GTSNPN and CDR2 SVGIG (reference sequence). This CDR3 spans 13 amino acids. Looking up the rest from reference TRBV30 and TRBJ2-7 gives the full variable domain: SQTIHQWPATLVQPVGSPLSLECTVEGTSNPNLYWYRQAAGRGLQLLFYSVGIGQISSEVPQNLSASRPQDRQFILSSKKLLLSDSGFYLCACQGESVGEQYFGPGTRLTVT.

This clone was counted between two and nine times. The same CDR3 also results from other DNA sequences found in this sample. This chain uses TRBV11-2 with TRBJ2-3; the match to TRBD2 covers 8 bases. This CDR3 is 14 amino acids long. Germline-derived CDR1 and CDR2 are SGHAT and FQNNGV. Trimming cost V 3 bases and J 1 base; bases outside gene matches: 0. CDR3 residues: CASSLTSGTDTQYF. The CDR3, as DNA: TGTGCCAGCAGCTTGACTAGCGGCACAGATACGCAGTATTTT.

Remarks on this clone: This sample includes further DNA sequences coding for the same CDR3. The chain links TRBV5-1 to TRBJ2-7; 9 bases align to TRBD1. After removal of 4 bases from V and 1 base from J, the junction contained 0 bases not matched to a gene. CDR3 length: 13 amino acids. Germline values: CDR1 SGHRS, CDR2 YFSETQ. The CDR3 coding sequence is TGCGCCAGCAGCGGACAGGGGTCCTACGAGCAGTACTTC. This gives the protein CASSGQGSYEQYF.

The chain employs TRBV11-2 and TRBJ2-3, with TRBD2 matching 8 bases. There are 15 residues in the CDR3. From germline, CDR1 is SGHAT and CDR2 FQNNGV. The junction had 6 bases not matched to a gene; V was cut back by 5 bases and J by 2 bases. The CDR3 region has the DNA TGTGCCAGCAGCCCTTGGCGGGAGGTCACAGATACGCAGTATTTT. Translating gives CASSPWREVTDTQYF. The complete variable domain, with remaining parts taken from reference TRBV11-2 and TRBJ2-3, reads EAGVAQSPRYKIIEKRQSVAFWCNPISGHATLYWYQQILGQGPKLLIQFQNNGVVDDSQLPKDRFSAERLKGVDSTLKIQPAKLEDSAVYLCASSPWREVTDTQYFGPGTRLTVL.

This clone was detected a few times. The chain couples TRBV27 to TRBJ2-1, with 9 bases that match TRBD2. The J segment lost 7 bases and the V segment lost 5 bases, leaving 9 bases of the junction unmatched. Germline V gene lookup returns CDR1 MNHEY and CDR2 SMNVEV (reference sequence). This CDR3 has 15 residues. The CDR3 loop reads CASSRLAAGGNEQFF. The DNA of the CDR3 is TGTGCCAGCAGTCGACTAGCGGCTGGGGGGAATGAGCAGTTCTTC.

About this clone itself: Other DNA variants within this sample encode the same CDR3. The chain joins TRBV4-3 to TRBJ2-5, with 10 bases aligning to TRBD1. The CDR3 runs 15 residues. The germline V gene encodes CDR1 LGHNA and CDR2 YSLEER. Trimming cost V 4 bases and J 0 bases; bases outside gene matches: 2. The CDR3 DNA reads TGCGCCAGCAGCCGGGGACAGGGGTACCAAGAGACCCAGTACTTC. Translated, it gives CASSRGQGYQETQYF.

V usage is TRBV30 and J usage is TRBJ2-7, with D unclear. Germline values: CDR1 GTSNPN, CDR2 SVGIG (reference sequence). Trimming removed 0 bases from V and 2 bases from J, with 5 bases in between. The CDR3 sequence is 12 residues long. CDR3 nucleotides: TGTGCCTGGAGTGTACACGCCTACGAGCAGTACTTC. Translation gives CAWSVHAYEQYF.

This chain joins TRBV6-6 and TRBJ2-3; weak D call: TRBD2 (6 bases). Germline V gene data show CDR1 as MNHNY and CDR2 as SVGAGI (reference sequence). V lost 0 bases and J lost 3, with 13 bases in between. The CDR3 is 16 amino acids. The CDR3 protein is CASSYSGLSKTDTQYF. CDR3 nucleotide sequence: TGTGCCAGCAGTTACTCGGGACTGAGCAAGACAGATACGCAGTATTTT.

Worth noting for this clone: Other DNA sequences of this sample code for an identical CDR3. The gene calls are TRBV5-1 and TRBJ1-1; 9 nucleotides match TRBD1. Per germline, CDR1 SGHRS and CDR2 YFSETQ. This CDR3 comprises 14 residues. V trimming: 4 bases; J trimming: 5 bases; junction bases outside the gene matches: 6. DNA for the CDR3: TGCGCCAGCAGCACGGGACAGGGAGGTACTGAAGCTTTCTTT. It translates to CASSTGQGGTEAFF. The complete variable domain, with remaining parts taken from reference TRBV5-1 and TRBJ1-1, reads KAGVTQTPRYLIKTRGQQVTLSCSPISGHRSVSWYQQTPGQGLQFLFEYFSETQRNKGNFPGRFSGRQFSNSRSEMNVSTLELGDSALYLCASSTGQGGTEAFFGQGTRLTVV.

The chain uses TRBV5-5 and TRBJ2-4, with D perhaps matching TRBD2 (5 bases). Germline V gives CDR1 SGHKS, CDR2 YYEKEE (reference sequence). V was cut by 0 bases and J by 0 bases, with 10 bases left in between. CDR3 length: 16 residues. The CDR3 is CASSLATTIAKNIQYF. Written as DNA, the CDR3 is TGTGCCAGCAGCTTGGCGACTACAATAGCCAAAAACATTCAGTACTTC.

The V gene is TRBV4-3, the J gene TRBJ1-4; D not resolved. The CDR3 length is 16 residues. The V gene's germline CDR1 is LGHNA and CDR2 YSLEER. V was shortened by 3 bases and J by 0 bases, with 11 bases between the two germline ends. The CDR3 DNA is TGCGCCAGCAGCCATGGAGACGGCGCAACTAATGAAAAACTGTTTTTT. Its protein is CASSHGDGATNEKLFF.

The chain joins TRBV6-5 to TRBJ2-7, with 7 nucleotides matching TRBD1. Germline values: CDR1 MNHEY, CDR2 SVGAGI. The V gene end was trimmed by 6 bases and the J gene end by 6 bases; junction bases not matched to a gene: 11. The CDR3 length is 14 residues. CDR3 loop: CASREDRPLAEQYF. The CDR3 DNA is TGTGCCAGCAGGGAGGACAGGCCCTTGGCCGAGCAGTACTTC.

Points on this clone: Other DNA sequences in the same sample also yield this CDR3. V gene TRBV5-1 combines with J gene TRBJ2-7; D might be TRBD2 (7 bases). This CDR3 is 14 amino acids long. CDR1 and CDR2 from the germline V gene are SGHRS and YFSETQ. V lost 4 bases, J lost 1 base, and 12 bases lay in between. The CDR3 loop is CASSPGGHSYEQYF. The CDR3 DNA is TGCGCCAGCAGCCCGGGGGGACATTCCTACGAGCAGTACTTC. Complete variable domain (other parts from reference TRBV5-1 and TRBJ2-7): KAGVTQTPRYLIKTRGQQVTLSCSPISGHRSVSWYQQTPGQGLQFLFEYFSETQRNKGNFPGRFSGRQFSNSRSEMNVSTLELGDSALYLCASSPGGHSYEQYFGPGTRLTVT.

To note about this clone: An end of the junction does not agree with germline; a read error may underlie this. The chain couples TRBV6-1 to TRBJ2-4; tentatively, D is TRBD1 or TRBD2 (5 bases each). The CDR3 runs 16 residues. CDR1 is MNHNS, CDR2 SASEGT, per germline. The CDR3 bases are TGTGCCAGCAGTGTCCCGGGTGGGACCGCCAGAAACATTCAGTACTTC. Translating it yields CASSVPGGTARNIQYF.

The chain combines TRBV5-1 with TRBJ2-1; no clear D. Germline V gives CDR1 SGHRS, CDR2 YFSETQ. V was shortened by 0 bases and J by 6 bases, with 7 bases between the two germline ends. This CDR3 is 13 amino acids long. This CDR3 is CASSLEGSNEQFF. In DNA, the CDR3 is TGCGCCAGCAGCTTGGAGGGTTCCAATGAGCAGTTCTTC.

This clone came up a few times. The chain combines TRBV12-5 with TRBJ1-1; D is ambiguous. Germline V lookup: CDR1 LGHNT, CDR2 FRNRAP. Trimming pared 1 base from V and 4 bases from J, leaving 10 bases between. This CDR3 comprises 14 residues. CDR3 sequence reads: CASGLDEGRTEAFF. CDR3 sequence (DNA): TGTGCTAGTGGTTTGGATGAGGGCCGCACTGAAGCTTTCTTT. The whole variable domain, remainder taken from reference TRBV12-5 and TRBJ1-1, is DARVTQTPRHKVTEMGQEVTMRCQPILGHNTVFWYRQTMMQGLELLAYFRNRAPLDDSGMPKDRFSAEMPDATLATLKIQPSEPRDSAVYFCASGLDEGRTEAFFGQGTRLTVV.

This clone was observed a single time. The chain's CDR3 is CASQTSPQPYNEQFF. The CDR3 DNA is TGTGCCAGCCAGACTAGTCCGCAACCTTACAATGAGCAGTTCTTC. J is TRBJ2-1 and V is TRBV19; maybe TRBD2 (6 bases). The germline gives CDR1 LNHDA, CDR2 SQIVND (reference sequence). Trimming took off 9 bases at V and 4 bases at J, with 19 bases between the two ends. This CDR3 contains 15 residues.

The CDR3: CASSTWTGSHGYTF. Written as DNA, the CDR3 is TGTGCCAGCAGCACGTGGACAGGGTCCCATGGCTACACCTTC. The chain uses TRBV7-3 and TRBJ1-2, with 8 bases matching TRBD1. CDR1 and CDR2 from the germline V gene are SGHTA and FQGTGA. With 5 bases clipped from V and 6 bases from J, the junction kept 8 bases outside the gene matches. This CDR3 is 14 amino acids long.

The rearrangement links TRBV4-2 to TRBJ2-7; 10 bases align to TRBD1. The J segment lost 2 bases and the V segment lost 4 bases, leaving 5 bases of the junction unmatched. This CDR3 contains 15 residues. From germline, CDR1 is LGHNA and CDR2 YNFKEQ. CDR3 amino acids: CASSRRDRGPYEQYF. Written as DNA, the CDR3 is TGTGCCAGCAGCCGCAGAGACAGGGGGCCCTACGAGCAGTACTTC.

The genes are TRBV7-2 and TRBJ2-1; 8 bases fit TRBD2. Germline loops: CDR1 SGHTA, CDR2 FQGNSA. This CDR3 is 16 amino acids long. V trimming: 4 bases; J trimming: 7 bases; junction bases outside the gene matches: 12. The CDR3 DNA reads TGTGCCAGCAGCTCATTAGCGGGAAGCTTTTGGAATGAGCAGTTCTTC. Protein sequence: CASSSLAGSFWNEQFF.

The J gene is TRBJ1-2, the V gene TRBV7-8; no reliable D call. Trimming pared 5 bases from V and 4 bases from J, leaving 14 bases between. This CDR3 contains 14 residues. Germline V gene data show CDR1 as SGHVS and CDR2 as FQNEAQ. The CDR3 nucleotides read TGTGCCAGCAGCCCCGGCGCGGGGTCCTATGGCTACACCTTC. Residues: CASSPGAGSYGYTF.

The chain has TRBV5-5 and TRBJ1-4; D unresolved. CDR3 size: 14 residues. V was trimmed by 2 bases and J by 3 bases, leaving 8 bases between them. The germline V gene has CDR1 SGHKS and CDR2 YYEKEE (reference sequence). The CDR3 DNA reads TGTGCCAGCAGCTTAGGTGGGGCTAATGAAAAACTGTTTTTT. Translating it yields CASSLGGANEKLFF.

The chain joins TRBV11-2 to TRBJ2-7, with D uncertain. With 5 bases removed from V and 4 bases from J, the gap between germline ends came to 21 bases. Looked up from germline, CDR1 is SGHAT and CDR2 is FQNNGV. This CDR3 spans 16 amino acids. The CDR3 region is CASSTLQASHLYEQYF. CDR3 coding DNA: TGTGCCAGCAGCACTCTCCAGGCATCCCATCTTTACGAGCAGTACTTC.

This rearrangement joins TRBV7-9 to TRBJ2-2; D tentatively reads TRBD1 or TRBD2 (5 bases each). The CDR3 is 16 amino acids. The germline V gene encodes CDR1 SEHNR and CDR2 FQNEAQ (reference sequence). Trimming removed 5 bases from V and 4 bases from J, with 17 bases in between. The CDR3 DNA is TGTGCCAGCAGCCCGCACCGGGACCCGACCACCGGGGAGCTGTTTTTT. Protein product: CASSPHRDPTTGELFF.